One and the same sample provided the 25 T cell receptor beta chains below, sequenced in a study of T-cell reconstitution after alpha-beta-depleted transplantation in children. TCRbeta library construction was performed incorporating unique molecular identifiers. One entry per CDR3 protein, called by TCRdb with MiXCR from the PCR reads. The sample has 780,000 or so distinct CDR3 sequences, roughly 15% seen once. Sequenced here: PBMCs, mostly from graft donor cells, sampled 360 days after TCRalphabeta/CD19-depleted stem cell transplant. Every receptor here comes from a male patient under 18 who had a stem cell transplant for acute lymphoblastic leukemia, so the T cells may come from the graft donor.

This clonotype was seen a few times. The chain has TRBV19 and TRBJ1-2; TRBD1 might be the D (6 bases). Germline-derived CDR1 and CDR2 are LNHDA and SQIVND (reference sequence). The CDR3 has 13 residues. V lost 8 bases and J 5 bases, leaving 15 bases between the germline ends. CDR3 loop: CASGGTDFYGYTF. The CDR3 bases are TGTGCCAGTGGGGGCACAGACTTTTATGGCTACACCTTC.

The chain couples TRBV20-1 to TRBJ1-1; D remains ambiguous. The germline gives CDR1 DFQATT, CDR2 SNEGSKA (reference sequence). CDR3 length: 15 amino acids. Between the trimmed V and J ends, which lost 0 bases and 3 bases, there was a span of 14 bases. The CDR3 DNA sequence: TGCAGTGCTAGAGATGTTTGGATTGGGGACACTGAAGCTTTCTTT. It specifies CSARDVWIGDTEAFF.

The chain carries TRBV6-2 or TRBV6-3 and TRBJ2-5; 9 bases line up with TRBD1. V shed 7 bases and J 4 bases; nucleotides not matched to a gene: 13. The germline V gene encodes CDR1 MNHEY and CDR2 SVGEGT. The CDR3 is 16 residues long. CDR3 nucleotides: TGTGCCAGCAAGCTCCTTTTACAGGGGGCTGGAGAGACCCAGTACTTC. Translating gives CASKLLLQGAGETQYF.

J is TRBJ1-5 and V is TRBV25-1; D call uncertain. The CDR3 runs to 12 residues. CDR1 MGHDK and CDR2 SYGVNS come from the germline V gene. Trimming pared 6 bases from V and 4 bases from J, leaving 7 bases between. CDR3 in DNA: TGTGCCAGCAGAGGCCCTAATCAGCCCCAGCATTTT. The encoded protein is CASRGPNQPQHF.

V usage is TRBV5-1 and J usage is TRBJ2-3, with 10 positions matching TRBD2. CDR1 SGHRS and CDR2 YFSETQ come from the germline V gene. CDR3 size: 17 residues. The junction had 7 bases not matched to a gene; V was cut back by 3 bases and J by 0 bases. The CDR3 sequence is CASSSTWTSGSTDTQYF. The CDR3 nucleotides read TGCGCCAGCAGCTCTACTTGGACTAGCGGTAGCACAGATACGCAGTATTTT.

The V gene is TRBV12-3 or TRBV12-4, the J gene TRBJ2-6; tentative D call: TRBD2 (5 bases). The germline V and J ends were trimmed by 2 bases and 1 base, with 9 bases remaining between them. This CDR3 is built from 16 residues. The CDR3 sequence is CASSLRKRSGANVLTF. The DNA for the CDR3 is TGTGCCAGCAGTTTAAGGAAGCGGTCTGGGGCCAACGTCCTGACTTTC.

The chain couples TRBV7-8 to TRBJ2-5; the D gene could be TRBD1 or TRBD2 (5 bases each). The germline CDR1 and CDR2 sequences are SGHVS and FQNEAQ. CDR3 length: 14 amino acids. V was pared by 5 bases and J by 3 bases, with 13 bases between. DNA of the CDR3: TGTGCCAGCAGCGCCCCGGGGCTAGAAGAGACCCAGTACTTC. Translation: CASSAPGLEETQYF.

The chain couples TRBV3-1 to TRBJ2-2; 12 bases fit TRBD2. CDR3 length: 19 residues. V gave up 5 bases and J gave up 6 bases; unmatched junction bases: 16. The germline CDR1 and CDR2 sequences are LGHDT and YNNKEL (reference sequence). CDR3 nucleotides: TGTGCCAGCAGCATTCGGACTAGCGGGAACCCCCGAAGCGCCGGGGAGCTGTTTTTT. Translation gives CASSIRTSGNPRSAGELFF.

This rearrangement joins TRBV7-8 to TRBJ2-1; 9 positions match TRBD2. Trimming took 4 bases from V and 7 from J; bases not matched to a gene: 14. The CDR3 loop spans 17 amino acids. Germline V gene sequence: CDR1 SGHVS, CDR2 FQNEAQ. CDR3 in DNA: TGTGCCAGCAGCTCGGCCCTGGGGCGGGAGGGCCTAAATGAGCAGTTCTTC. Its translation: CASSSALGREGLNEQFF. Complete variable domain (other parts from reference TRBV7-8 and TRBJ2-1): GAGVSQSPRYKVAKRGQDVALRCDPISGHVSLFWYQQALGQGPEFLTYFQNEAQLDKSGLPSDRFFAERPEGSVSTLKIQRTQQEDSAVYLCASSSALGREGLNEQFFGPGTRLTVL.

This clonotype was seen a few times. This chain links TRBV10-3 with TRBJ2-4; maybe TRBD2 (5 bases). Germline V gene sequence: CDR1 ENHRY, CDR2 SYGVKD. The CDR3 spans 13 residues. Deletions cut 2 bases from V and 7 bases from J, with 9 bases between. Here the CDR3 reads CAISETSGNIQYF. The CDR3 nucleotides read TGTGCCATCAGTGAGACTAGTGGTAACATTCAGTACTTC.

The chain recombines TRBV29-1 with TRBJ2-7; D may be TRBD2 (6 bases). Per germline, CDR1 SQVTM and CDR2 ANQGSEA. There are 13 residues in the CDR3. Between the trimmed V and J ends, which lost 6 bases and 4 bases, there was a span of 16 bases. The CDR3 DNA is TGCAGCGTCGAGGGACTGGGAGGTTACGAGCAGTACTTC. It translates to CSVEGLGGYEQYF.

The CDR3 region has the DNA TGCGCCAGCAGCTTGGACGCTGCAAAAGGACCGAACCCGGGGACCCAGTACTTC. It encodes CASSLDAAKGPNPGTQYF. The chain couples TRBV5-1 to TRBJ2-5, with unresolved D. Per the germline V gene, CDR1 is SGHRS and CDR2 is YFSETQ. V was trimmed by 0 bases and J by 7 bases, leaving 25 bases between them. The CDR3 is 18 residues long. Looking up the rest from reference TRBV5-1 and TRBJ2-5 gives the full variable domain: KAGVTQTPRYLIKTRGQQVTLSCSPISGHRSVSWYQQTPGQGLQFLFEYFSETQRNKGNFPGRFSGRQFSNSRSEMNVSTLELGDSALYLCASSLDAAKGPNPGTQYFGPGTRLLVL.

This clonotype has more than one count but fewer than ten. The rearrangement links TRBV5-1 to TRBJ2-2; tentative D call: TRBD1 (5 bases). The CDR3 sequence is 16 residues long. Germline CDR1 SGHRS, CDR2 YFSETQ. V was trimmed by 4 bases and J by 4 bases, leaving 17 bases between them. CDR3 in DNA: TGCGCCAGCAGCAACTTAAGGGGCTCGGGCACCGGGGAGCTGTTTTTT. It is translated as CASSNLRGSGTGELFF.

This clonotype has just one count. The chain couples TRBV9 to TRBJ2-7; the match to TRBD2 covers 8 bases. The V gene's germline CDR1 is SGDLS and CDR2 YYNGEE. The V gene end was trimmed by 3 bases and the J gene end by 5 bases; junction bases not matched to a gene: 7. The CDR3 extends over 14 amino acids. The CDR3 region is CASSDSGAPHEQYF. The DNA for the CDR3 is TGTGCCAGCAGCGATAGCGGGGCGCCCCACGAGCAGTACTTC.

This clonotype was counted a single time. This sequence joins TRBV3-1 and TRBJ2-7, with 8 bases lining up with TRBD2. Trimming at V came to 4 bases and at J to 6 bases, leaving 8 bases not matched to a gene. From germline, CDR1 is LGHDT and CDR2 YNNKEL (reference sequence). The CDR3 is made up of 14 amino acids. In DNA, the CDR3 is TGTGCCAGCAGCCTGACTAGCGTCCTTCGCGAGCAGTACTTC. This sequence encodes CASSLTSVLREQYF.

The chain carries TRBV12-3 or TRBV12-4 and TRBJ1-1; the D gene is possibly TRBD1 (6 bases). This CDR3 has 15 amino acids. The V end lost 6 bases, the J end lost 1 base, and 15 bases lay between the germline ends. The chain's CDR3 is CASRSFDRPNTEAFF. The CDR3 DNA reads TGTGCCAGCAGGTCCTTCGACAGGCCGAACACTGAAGCTTTCTTT.

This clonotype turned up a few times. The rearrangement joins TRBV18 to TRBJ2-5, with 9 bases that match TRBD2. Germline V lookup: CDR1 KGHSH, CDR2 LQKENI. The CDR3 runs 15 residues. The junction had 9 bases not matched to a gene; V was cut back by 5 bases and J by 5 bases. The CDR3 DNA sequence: TGTGCCAGCTCAAAGCCTCCCAGCGGGGGGGAGACCCAGTACTTC. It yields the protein CASSKPPSGGETQYF.

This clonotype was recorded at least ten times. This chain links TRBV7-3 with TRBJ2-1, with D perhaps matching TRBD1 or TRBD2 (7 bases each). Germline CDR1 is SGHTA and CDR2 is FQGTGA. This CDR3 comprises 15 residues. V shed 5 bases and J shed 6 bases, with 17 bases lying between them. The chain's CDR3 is CASSTPGGEVNEQFF. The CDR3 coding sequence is TGTGCCAGCAGCACCCCAGGGGGGGAGGTCAATGAGCAGTTCTTC.

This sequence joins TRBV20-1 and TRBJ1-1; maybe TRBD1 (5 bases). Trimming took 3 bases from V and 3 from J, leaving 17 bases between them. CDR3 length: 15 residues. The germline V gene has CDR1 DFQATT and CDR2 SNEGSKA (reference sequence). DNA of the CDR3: TGCAGTGCTAGGGCTTTGCAGGGTAGTCACACTGAAGCTTTCTTT. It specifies CSARALQGSHTEAFF.

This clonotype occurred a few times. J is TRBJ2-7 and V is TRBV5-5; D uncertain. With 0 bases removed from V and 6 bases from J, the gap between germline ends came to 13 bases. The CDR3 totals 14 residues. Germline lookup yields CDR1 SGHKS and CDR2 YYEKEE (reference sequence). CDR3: CASSLEALPTEQYF. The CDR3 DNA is TGTGCCAGCAGCTTGGAGGCCCTTCCCACCGAGCAGTACTTC.

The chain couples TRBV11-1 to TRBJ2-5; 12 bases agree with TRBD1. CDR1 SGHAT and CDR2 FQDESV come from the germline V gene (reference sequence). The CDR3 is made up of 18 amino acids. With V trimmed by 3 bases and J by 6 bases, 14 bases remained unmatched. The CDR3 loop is CASSFLVARDRGPQTQYF. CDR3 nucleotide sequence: TGTGCCAGCAGCTTTTTGGTCGCCCGGGACAGGGGGCCGCAGACCCAGTACTTC.

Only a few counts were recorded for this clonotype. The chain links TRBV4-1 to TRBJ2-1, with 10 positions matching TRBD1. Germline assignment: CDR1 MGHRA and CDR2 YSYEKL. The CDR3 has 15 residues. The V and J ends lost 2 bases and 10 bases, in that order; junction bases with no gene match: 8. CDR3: CASSQPGQGRGEQFF. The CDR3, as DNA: TGCGCCAGCAGCCAACCGGGACAGGGGAGGGGCGAGCAGTTCTTC.

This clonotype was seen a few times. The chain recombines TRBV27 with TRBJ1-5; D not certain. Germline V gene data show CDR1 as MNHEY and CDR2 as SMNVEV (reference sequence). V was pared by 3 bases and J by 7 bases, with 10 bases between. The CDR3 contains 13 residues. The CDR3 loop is CASSFAFGQPQHF. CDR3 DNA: TGTGCCAGCAGTTTCGCCTTTGGCCAGCCCCAGCATTTT.

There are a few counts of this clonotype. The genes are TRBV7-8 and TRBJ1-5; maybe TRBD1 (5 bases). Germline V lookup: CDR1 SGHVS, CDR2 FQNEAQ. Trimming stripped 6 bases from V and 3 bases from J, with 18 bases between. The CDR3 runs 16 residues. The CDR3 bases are TGTGCCAGCAGTCCGAGACCGGGGCCCGTCAATCAGCCCCAGCATTTT. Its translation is CASSPRPGPVNQPQHF.

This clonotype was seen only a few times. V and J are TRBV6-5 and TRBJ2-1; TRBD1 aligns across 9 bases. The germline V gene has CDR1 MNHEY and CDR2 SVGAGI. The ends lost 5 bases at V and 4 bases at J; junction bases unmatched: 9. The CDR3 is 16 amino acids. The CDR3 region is CASSHPRDRVYNEQFF. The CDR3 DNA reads TGTGCCAGCAGTCACCCCCGGGACAGGGTATACAATGAGCAGTTCTTC.